This is a list of T cell receptor beta chains from one sample in a study of cytomegalovirus exposure and HLA in healthy donors. Some clones are missing from TCRdb's copy, which holds only in-frame ones; the method was immunoSEQ multiplex PCR. The repertoire holds 79,000 or so clones, roughly 80% seen once, with about 22% in the top ten. Sequences were obtained from PBMCs. The receptors come from a woman in her 40s in good health and CMV-seropositive. The CDR3 runs from the conserved cysteine through the conserved F or W. D genes are given only for firm matches. Size tells how often a clone was seen (once, few, many) or the class of an expanded clone, and some rows leave it out.

clone size | D gene | J gene | V gene | CDR3 DNA | CDR3 protein
- | - | TRBJ2-1 | TRBV4-2 | TGTGCCAGCAGCCAAGATGCAACTAGTAGTTACAATGAGCAGTTCTTC | CASSQDATSSYNEQFF
- | - | TRBJ2-5 | TRBV23-1 | TGCGCCAGCAGTCAATCGGTACTAAACCAAGAGACCCAGTACTTC | CASSQSVLNQETQYF
- | TRBD1 | TRBJ1-2 | TRBV25-1 | TGTGCCAGCAGTGAATTCCGACAGGGGCTTGGCTACACCTTC | CASSEFRQGLGYTF
- | TRBD2 | TRBJ2-5 | TRBV27 | TGTGCCAGCAGTTTGTATACTAGCGGGAGGGGCGAGACCCAGTACTTC | CASSLYTSGRGETQYF
- | - | TRBJ2-4 | TRBV6-1 | TGTGCCAGCAGTGAACCGCAGGGTTTAGGGGCCAAAAACATTCAGTACTTC | CASSEPQGLGAKNIQYF
- | TRBD1 | TRBJ2-7 | TRBV6-5 | TGTGCCAGCAGTCGACAGGGACCGTACGAGCAGTACTTC | CASSRQGPYEQYF
- | TRBD1 | TRBJ1-1 | TRBV6-5 | TGTGCCAGCAGTTCATACACAGGGGGTAGGACTGAAGCTTTCTTT | CASSSYTGGRTEAFF
few | - | TRBJ2-5 | TRBV28 | TGTGCCAGCAGTTTGGGGCTAGAAGAGACCCAGTACTTC | CASSLGLEETQYF
- | TRBD1 | TRBJ1-2 | TRBV6-5 | TGTGCCAGCAGAAAGACAGGGTTTGGATATGGCTACACCTTC | CASRKTGFGYGYTF
few | - | TRBJ1-1 | TRBV27 | TGTGCCAGCAGGACGACAGCGAACACTGAAGCTTTCTTT | CASRTTANTEAFF
- | TRBD1 | TRBJ2-7 | TRBV7-9 | TGTGCCAGCAGCTTAGGTAGGGTCCTGGGACAGGGAGAACACGAGCAGTACTTC | CASSLGRVLGQGEHEQYF
- | TRBD1 | TRBJ2-7 | TRBV7-9 | TGTGCCAGCAGCTCGACAGGGAGAATTCCCTACGAGCAGTACTTC | CASSSTGRIPYEQYF
few | TRBD1 | TRBJ2-7 | TRBV23-1 | TGCGCCAGCAGTCAATCGATTCGGAAGACAGGGGGCTGCGAGCAGTACTTC | CASSQSIRKTGGCEQYF
once | TRBD1 | TRBJ1-6 | TRBV30 | TGTGCCGGCCGGGACAGGGCCTATTCACCCCTCCACTTT | CAGRDRAYSPLHF
- | TRBD2 | TRBJ2-2 | TRBV28 | TGTGCCAGCAGTTTAGGGGCGGGACTAGCGGGGATGAACACCGGGGAGCTGTTTTTT | CASSLGAGLAGMNTGELFF
- | TRBD1 | TRBJ1-2 | TRBV19 | TGTGCCAGTAGTAGCCGGGACAGGGTTGGCTACACCTTC | CASSSRDRVGYTF
- | - | TRBJ1-6 | TRBV27 | TGTGCCAGCAGTTCTGGCAGGGGTAGACCCCTCCACTTT | CASSSGRGRPLHF
- | - | TRBJ1-3 | TRBV6-5 | TGTGCCAGCAGTTCTGACAGGTACTCTGGAAACACCATATATTTT | CASSSDRYSGNTIYF
- | TRBD1 | TRBJ1-5 | TRBV6-5 | TGTGCCAGCAGCGACAGGGGATCGGGCAATCAGCCCCAGCATTTT | CASSDRGSGNQPQHF
- | - | TRBJ2-5 | TRBV25-1 | TGTGCCAGCAGTGCCCCCCAGGTACAAGAGACCCAGTACTTC | CASSAPQVQETQYF
few | TRBD2 | TRBJ2-7 | TRBV19 | TGTGCCAGTAGTGGACTAGCGGGAGTCGGGCAGTACTTC | CASSGLAGVGQYF
- | TRBD1 | TRBJ2-1 | TRBV5-4 | TGTGCCAGCCACGGACAGGGCCACAATGAGCAGTTCTTC | CASHGQGHNEQFF
- | TRBD2 | TRBJ2-1 | TRBV13 | TGTGCCAGCAGCCACGGGACTAGCGGGTTCTACAATGAGCAGTTCTTC | CASSHGTSGFYNEQFF
- | - | TRBJ2-3 | TRBV7-2 | TGTGCCACCTCCAAATGGGAGACGCAGTATTTT | CATSKWETQYF
- | TRBD2 | TRBJ2-1 | TRBV4-2 | TGTGCCAGCAGCCAAGGCGCGGGAGTGGGCTATGAGCAGTTCTTC | CASSQGAGVGYEQFF
- | TRBD1 | TRBJ1-2 | TRBV2 | TGTGCCAGCAGTGAAATCCGGACAGGCGTAGGGCTTAACTATGGCTACACCTTC | CASSEIRTGVGLNYGYTF
- | TRBD1 | TRBJ2-7 | TRBV6-5 | TGTGCCAGCAGTTACTCCCGACAGGGGGCTTTGAACGAGCAGTACTTC | CASSYSRQGALNEQYF
- | - | TRBJ2-1 | TRBV18 | TGTGCCAGCTCACCACAGATCGGTGAGCAGTTCTTC | CASSPQIGEQFF
- | - | TRBJ2-1 | TRBV2 | TGTGCCAGCAGTGAGAGAGGGGGTGGGGGTGAGCAGTTCTTC | CASSERGGGGEQFF
once | - | TRBJ2-2 | TRBV30 | TGTGCCTGGAGTCGGAAGGGGAACGCGAACACCGGGGAGCTGTTTTTT | CAWSRKGNANTGELFF
- | - | TRBJ1-5 | TRBV18 | TGTGCCAGCTCACAGCTAGCAGGTAGCAATCAGCCCCAGCATTTT | CASSQLAGSNQPQHF
- | - | TRBJ2-7 | TRBV28 | TGTGCCAGCGAGTCGGAGGACGAGCAGTACTTC | CASESEDEQYF
- | - | TRBJ2-7 | TRBV11-1 | TGTGCCAGCAGCTTAGGAGTCCCCCTGGCCTACGAGCAGTACTTC | CASSLGVPLAYEQYF
- | - | TRBJ2-5 | TRBV28 | TGTGCCAGCAGTTTTGGGGGGGCCCAAGAGACCCAGTACTTC | CASSFGGAQETQYF
- | - | TRBJ1-4 | TRBV29-1 | TGCAGCGTTGTAGGGGCTAATGAAAAACTGTTTTTT | CSVVGANEKLFF
few | TRBD2 | TRBJ2-5 | TRBV2 | TGTGCCAGCAGTGAATCTTGGGCTAGCGGGGGGGCCGGTCCAGAGACCCAGTACTTC | CASSESWASGGAGPETQYF
once | - | TRBJ1-1 | TRBV19 | TGTGCCAGTAGTATAGTGGGGCGGATGAACACTGAAGCTTTCTTT | CASSIVGRMNTEAFF
- | - | TRBJ1-3 | TRBV7-2 | TGTGCCAGCAGCTTAGTAGGGAGTTCCTCTGGAAACACCATATATTTT | CASSLVGSSSGNTIYF
- | - | TRBJ2-2 | TRBV6-5 | TGTGCCAGCACCCCCCTTCGGAACACCGGGGAGCTGTTTTTT | CASTPLRNTGELFF
- | TRBD1 | TRBJ1-5 | TRBV7-7 | TGTGCCAGCAGCAAACGGGACAGCCATCTCGACAATCAGCCCCAGCATTTT | CASSKRDSHLDNQPQHF
once | TRBD2 | TRBJ2-2 | TRBV2 | TGTGCCAGCAAGAGTCGCGGGGGCACCGGGGAGCTGTTTTTT | CASKSRGGTGELFF
- | - | TRBJ2-6 | TRBV29-1 | TGCAGCGTTGAAGAGACTGACAGTACTGTGGTGGGGGCCAACGTCCTGACTTTC | CSVEETDSTVVGANVLTF
few | - | TRBJ1-1 | TRBV6-6 | TGTGCCAGCAGCCGGGAGGGTGAAGCTTTCTTT | CASSREGEAFF
few | - | TRBJ1-2 | TRBV19 | TGTGCCAGTAGTATGCGGTCTCCTTCTATGAACTATGGCTACACCTTC | CASSMRSPSMNYGYTF
- | - | TRBJ1-4 | TRBV6-5 | TGTGCCAGCACTCCCTCTACGGGGGGTGAAAAACTGTTTTTT | CASTPSTGGEKLFF
- | - | TRBJ2-3 | TRBV2 | TGTGCCAGCAGTGTTAGGGCACCTCGGGACACAGATACGCAGTATTTT | CASSVRAPRDTDTQYF